This T cell receptor (beta chain) was sequenced in a study of molecular identifiers for immune sequencing clone quantification (dated 2018 in TCRdb). Regarding the complete study: In a replicate experiment, RNA from around 20,000 or 100,000 naive CD8 T cells was split into five aliquots, four of which were sequenced. CD8 T cells were used in a methods study to benchmark molecular-identifier clustering-based TCR repertoire sequencing (MIDCIRS) and TCR RNA copy counting.

CDR1 is given as MNHEY and CDR2 as SMNVEV, both from the germline V gene (reference sequence). The V and J ends are trimmed by 5 bases and 6 bases, leaving 17 bases between them. The CDR3 runs 14 residues from the cysteine to the phenylalanine. Just the 42-base CDR3 DNA is kept, in frame starting at base 1. Libraries of naive CD8 T cells were built from anywhere between about 17,000 and 1,000,000 sorted cells, with 10%, 30% or 50% of the purified RNA used. Naive CD8 T cells, defined as CD8+CD4-CCR7+CD45RA+, were FACS-sorted into RLT Plus buffer on a BD FACSAria II. To test detection sensitivity, Jurkat RNA equivalent to about eleven TCR copies was spiked into samples of roughly 18,000-1,000,000 naive CD8 T cells. CD8 T cells were enriched with RosetteSep CD8+ T Cell Enrichment Cocktail and Ficoll-Paque, followed by ACK red cell lysis. Beyond this particular receptor, the publication reports: In CMV-specific effector cells, clones with more than 20 RNA copies accounted for over 98% of molecules, whereas in naive cells such clones accounted for under 1%. Identical TCR molecules sharing a barcode could cause highly expanded clone sizes to be underestimated. Spiked-in Jurkat TCR RNA (approximately 9 copies' worth), which is not part of the donor repertoire, was contained in the naive libraries. About 2.9 recovered TCR RNA copies per cell were obtained by modeling, versus about 10 by digital PCR, implying a capture efficiency of approximately 27%. Spiked-in Jurkat TCR RNA equal to a single cell's worth was reported to be detectable even within 1,200,000 naive CD8 T cells. When barcode sub-clustering was not used, chimeric consensus sequences inflated TCR diversity, with chimeras reaching as high as 47%.

Details on this clonotype: Its specific antigen is unknown. No base qualities exist here, and no much larger clone lies one base off it.

The library was prepared using PCR. The reads were generated on a NextSeq 500. Preparation of bulk TCR libraries followed a previously described approach, with the TCR primers listed in Table S5. Purification of total RNA was performed with the Qiagen AllPrep DNA/RNA kit. Before any analysis, reads coming from multiple sequencing runs of the same library were combined into one pool. The study's own analysis went as follows. Reads were retained only if the reads had an exact TCR constant sequence, and the retained reads were trimmed to 150 nt and grouped according to their 12-nt molecular barcodes. Within each barcode group, reads were sub-clustered at a 15% Levenshtein threshold, and quality-weighted consensus sequences were built per RNA molecule. Non-functional sequences were excluded, and lower-count sequences lying one edit away from another sequence were also excluded. Barcode sub-clusters with fewer than 20% of the maximum read count were removed, based on fitting two negative binomial distributions. Using fastp at Q25 and MiXCR, TCRdb reprocessed the public reads and kept productive beta chains. Every entry covers one CDR3 protein and lists the most common genes and DNA from its rows. The V and J calls come from TCRdb's annotation, not from the publication. This sample is represented by approximately 100,000 distinct CDR3 sequences; roughly 38% of them were singletons. The ten biggest clones cover around 4% of the sample.

Sequenced input: naive CD8+ T cells from blood, with Jurkat cell RNA spiked in. In the paper's terms, the cell subset or site label means: FACS-sorted CD8+CD4-CCR7+CD45RA+ naive T cells. The clonotype was recovered from a human donor in good health. Some libraries in this study had Jurkat cell RNA spiked in. This receptor chain uses TRBV27 and TRBJ2-7, and perhaps TRBD2 as D gene, on 5 matching bases. The bases read TGTGCCAGCAGTACCCGCAGCGGTATCTCCGAGCAGTACTTC. This gives the protein CASSTRSGISEQYF.